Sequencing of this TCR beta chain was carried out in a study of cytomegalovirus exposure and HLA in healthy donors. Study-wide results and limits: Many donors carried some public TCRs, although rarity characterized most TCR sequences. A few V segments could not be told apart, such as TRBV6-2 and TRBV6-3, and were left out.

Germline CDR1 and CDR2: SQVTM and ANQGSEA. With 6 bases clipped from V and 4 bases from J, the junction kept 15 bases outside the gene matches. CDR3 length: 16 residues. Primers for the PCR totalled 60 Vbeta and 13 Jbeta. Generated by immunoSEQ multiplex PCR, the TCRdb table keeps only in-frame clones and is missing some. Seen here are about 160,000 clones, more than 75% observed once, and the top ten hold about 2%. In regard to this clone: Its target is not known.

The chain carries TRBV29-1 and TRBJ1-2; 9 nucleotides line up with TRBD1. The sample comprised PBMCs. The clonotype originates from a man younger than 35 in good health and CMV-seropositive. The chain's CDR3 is CSVYKGPGQGAYGYTF. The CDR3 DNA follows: TGCAGCGTCTATAAAGGTCCGGGACAGGGCGCCTATGGCTACACCTTC.